The entry below gives a single TCR beta chain sequence along with its context. Its antigen remains unknown. This record comes from a study of identifying expanded T cells in peripheral blood. Study-wide results and caveats: Variance in clone template counts between approximately 2-week samples significantly increased with total template count across all healthy donors. Approximately 1.1 clones differed between technical replicates, versus approximately 16 and 20 over time.

Germline V gives CDR1 SGHRS, CDR2 YFSETQ. CDR3 size: 13 residues. V dropped 0 bases and J dropped 2 bases, with 5 bases sitting between them. No infections or other immune events were documented during collection. Generated by immunoSEQ multiplex PCR, the TCRdb table keeps only in-frame clones and is missing some. The profile shows tens of thousands of clones, around four fifths of them singletons. Input material: blood. The chain recombines TRBV5-1 with TRBJ1-2; D gene ambiguous. The source is a person aged 18-70 years in good health. The CDR3 DNA reads TGCGCCAGCAGCTTGGACAGCAACTATGGCTACACCTTC. The encoded protein is CASSLDSNYGYTF.